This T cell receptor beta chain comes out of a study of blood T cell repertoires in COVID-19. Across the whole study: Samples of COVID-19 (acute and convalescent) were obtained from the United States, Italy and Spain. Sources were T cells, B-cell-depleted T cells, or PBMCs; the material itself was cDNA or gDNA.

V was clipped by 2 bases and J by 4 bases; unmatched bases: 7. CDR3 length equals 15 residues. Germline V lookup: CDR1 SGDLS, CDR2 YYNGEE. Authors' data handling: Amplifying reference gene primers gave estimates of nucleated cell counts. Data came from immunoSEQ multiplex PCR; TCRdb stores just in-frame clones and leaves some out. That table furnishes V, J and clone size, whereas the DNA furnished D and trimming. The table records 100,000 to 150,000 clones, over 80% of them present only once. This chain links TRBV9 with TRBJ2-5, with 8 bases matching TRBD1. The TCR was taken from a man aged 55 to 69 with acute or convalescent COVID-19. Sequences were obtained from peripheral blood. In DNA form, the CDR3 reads TGTGCCAGCAGCGTCCTTCAGGGGGCGCGAGAGACCCAGTACTTC. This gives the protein CASSVLQGARETQYF. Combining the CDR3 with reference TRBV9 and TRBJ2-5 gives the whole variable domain DSGVTQTPKHLITATGQRVTLRCSPRSGDLSVYWYQQSLDQGLQFLIQYYNGEERAKGNILERFSAQQFPDLHSELNLSSLELGDSALYFCASSVLQGARETQYFGPGTRLLVL.